The 30 T cell receptor beta chains listed next were all sequenced from one sample in a study of blood T cell repertoires in COVID-19. Profiled with immunoSEQ multiplex PCR; TCRdb holds only in-frame clones, not every one. The sample has about 190,000 clones, around 86% seen once. The source material was peripheral blood. The receptors derive from a man aged 35 to 55 with acute or convalescent COVID-19.

The chain employs TRBV30 and TRBJ2-3; a weak D match, TRBD1 (6 bases). With 4 bases removed from V and 0 bases from J, the gap between germline ends came to 11 bases. This CDR3 comprises 14 residues. Germline assignment: CDR1 GTSNPN and CDR2 SVGIG (reference sequence). The CDR3 is CAWKQGPSTDTQYF. CDR3 nucleotides: TGTGCCTGGAAACAGGGTCCTAGCACAGATACGCAGTATTTT.

Only one count was recorded for this clone. The chain employs TRBV19 and TRBJ2-7, with D maybe TRBD1 (5 bases). CDR1 LNHDA and CDR2 SQIVND come from the germline V gene (reference sequence). This CDR3 spans 14 amino acids. The V end was cut by 5 bases, the J end by 0 bases, with 11 bases between. CDR3 loop: CASSVTGSSYEQYF. CDR3 bases: TGTGCCAGTAGTGTAACAGGAAGCTCCTACGAGCAGTACTTC.

This chain connects TRBV5-1 to TRBJ2-5; D is perhaps TRBD2 (7 bases). CDR1 and CDR2 (germline): SGHRS, YFSETQ. This CDR3 spans 15 amino acids. V was pared by 3 bases and J by 1 base, with 13 bases between. This chain's CDR3 is CASSYGGQVQETQYF. The DNA of the CDR3 is TGCGCCAGCAGCTACGGGGGGCAAGTCCAAGAGACCCAGTACTTC. Filled out from reference TRBV5-1 and TRBJ2-5, the complete variable domain reads KAGVTQTPRYLIKTRGQQVTLSCSPISGHRSVSWYQQTPGQGLQFLFEYFSETQRNKGNFPGRFSGRQFSNSRSEMNVSTLELGDSALYLCASSYGGQVQETQYFGPGTRLLVL.

The rearrangement joins TRBV28 to TRBJ1-2; no clear D gene. The V end was cut by 6 bases, the J end by 7 bases, with 12 bases between. This CDR3 is built from 12 residues. Looked up from germline, CDR1 is MDHEN and CDR2 is SYDVKM. The DNA of the CDR3 is TGTGCCAGCAGCCGGAGGTTGGCTGGCTACACCTTC. This translates into CASSRRLAGYTF.

The rearrangement joins TRBV6-5 to TRBJ1-1, with 8 bases fitting TRBD1. V lost 8 bases to trimming and J lost 0 bases; unmatched junction nucleotides: 5. The length of the CDR3 is 14 residues. Germline CDR1 and CDR2: MNHEY and SVGAGI. CDR3 protein: CASDRGQLNTEAFF. The CDR3 DNA is TGTGCCAGCGACAGGGGACAATTGAACACTGAAGCTTTCTTT.

V gene TRBV7-2 combines with J gene TRBJ2-3; 11 positions agree with TRBD2. V gave up 4 bases and J gave up 1 base; unmatched junction bases: 4. The CDR3 has 16 residues. Per germline, CDR1 SGHTA and CDR2 FQGNSA. CDR3 bases: TGTGCCAGCAGCTCACTAGCGGGGGCCCGCACAGATACGCAGTATTTT. This translates into CASSSLAGARTDTQYF.

The J gene is TRBJ2-3, the V gene TRBV2; TRBD1 might be the D (6 bases). V was pared by 8 bases and J by 6 bases, with 15 bases between. The CDR3 runs to 13 residues. The germline gives CDR1 SNHLY, CDR2 FYNNEI. This chain's CDR3 is CASGSTGWDTQYF. DNA for the CDR3: TGTGCCAGCGGGTCGACAGGATGGGATACGCAGTATTTT. Based on the CDR3 plus reference TRBV2 and TRBJ2-3, the full variable domain is EPEVTQTPSHQVTQMGQEVILRCVPISNHLYFYWYRQILGQKVEFLVSFYNNEISEKSEIFDDQFSVERPDGSNFTLKIRSTKLEDSAMYFCASGSTGWDTQYFGPGTRLTVL.

This clone was detected once. The chain has TRBV7-6 and TRBJ2-2; 8 bases are shared with TRBD1. The CDR3 is 16 residues long. Germline values: CDR1 SGHVS, CDR2 FNYEAQ. Trimming at V came to 5 bases and at J to 3 bases, leaving 8 bases not matched to a gene. The CDR3 DNA sequence: TGTGCCAGCAGCCCGCGGACAGGGCTGGACACCGGGGAGCTGTTTTTT. Its protein product is CASSPRTGLDTGELFF. The whole variable domain, filled in from reference TRBV7-6 and TRBJ2-2, reads GAGVSQSPRYKVTKRGQDVALRCDPISGHVSLYWYRQALGQGPEFLTYFNYEAQQDKSGLPNDRFSAERPEGSISTLTIQRTEQRDSAMYRCASSPRTGLDTGELFFGEGSRLTVL.

The V gene is TRBV12-3 or TRBV12-4, the J gene TRBJ1-2; D perhaps matches TRBD1 (5 bases). The CDR3 runs 12 residues. V was shortened by 7 bases and J by 7 bases, with 13 bases between the two germline ends. CDR3 nucleotides: TGTGCCAGCACCTTTGGGGGGGGTGGCTACACCTTC. It encodes CASTFGGGGYTF.

This clone was seen a few times. V gene TRBV25-1 combines with J gene TRBJ1-2, with unresolved D. Per the germline V gene, CDR1 is MGHDK and CDR2 is SYGVNS. CDR3 length: 14 residues. V was shortened by 5 bases and J by 4 bases, with 14 bases between the two germline ends. This CDR3 reads CASSTLSKPYGYTF. The CDR3 DNA is TGTGCCAGCAGTACGTTGTCTAAACCCTATGGCTACACCTTC.

The V and J genes are TRBV18 and TRBJ1-2, with TRBD1 matching 7 bases. This CDR3 is built from 15 residues. V was pared by 3 bases and J by 4 bases, with 8 bases of the junction left unmatched. Germline values: CDR1 KGHSH, CDR2 LQKENI. CDR3 sequence: CASSPVGTDFYGYTF. The CDR3 nucleotides are TGTGCCAGCTCACCGGTGGGGACAGACTTCTATGGCTACACCTTC.

This chain joins TRBV4-3 and TRBJ2-2; 7 nucleotides agree with TRBD1. This CDR3 is built from 16 residues. CDR1 and CDR2 from the germline V gene are LGHNA and YSLEER. V lost 1 base and J lost 2; bases outside the gene matches: 4. The CDR3 DNA sequence: TGCGCCAGCAGCCAAGCCGGGACAGCAAACACCGGGGAGCTGTTTTTT. Translated: CASSQAGTANTGELFF.

The chain carries TRBV7-9 and TRBJ1-2; 10 bases line up with TRBD1. CDR1 is SEHNR, CDR2 FQNEAQ, per germline (reference sequence). Trimming took 4 bases from V and 7 from J; bases not matched to a gene: 18. The length of the CDR3 is 18 residues. The CDR3 DNA reads as TGTGCCAGCAGCTGGGACCGGGACAGGGGATCGGTTCGCTTTGGCTACACCTTC. It specifies CASSWDRDRGSVRFGYTF.

The rearrangement links TRBV27 to TRBJ1-3; TRBD1 matches at 8 bases. V trimming: 5 bases; J trimming: 2 bases; junction bases outside the gene matches: 5. Germline V gives CDR1 MNHEY, CDR2 SMNVEV (reference sequence). The CDR3 is 15 residues long. The CDR3 loop is CASSLGRGPGNTIYF. The CDR3 DNA reads as TGTGCCAGCAGTCTAGGCAGGGGGCCTGGAAACACCATATATTTT.

The chain uses TRBV28 and TRBJ1-5; 9 bases map to TRBD1. J gave up 2 bases and V 5 bases, and 7 bases lay outside the gene matches. Germline CDR1 is MDHEN and CDR2 is SYDVKM. The CDR3 extends over 16 amino acids. The CDR3 region has the DNA TGTGCCAGCAGTACCCTCACAGGGGGCGGCAATCAGCCCCAGCATTTT. Protein sequence: CASSTLTGGGNQPQHF.

The chain joins TRBV5-1 to TRBJ1-6; 7 bases are a match to TRBD1. There are 15 residues in the CDR3. The germline gives CDR1 SGHRS, CDR2 YFSETQ. V lost 0 bases, J lost 7 bases, and 4 bases stayed unmatched. CDR3 bases: TGCGCCAGCAGCTTGGATGACAGGGTGAATTCACCCCTCCACTTT. The encoded protein is CASSLDDRVNSPLHF.

The chain recombines TRBV6-5 with TRBJ1-1, with TRBD1 as a possible D gene (6 bases). Germline lookup yields CDR1 MNHEY and CDR2 SVGAGI. This CDR3 region has 13 residues. V was shortened by 7 bases and J by 7 bases, with 16 bases between the two germline ends. Here the CDR3 DNA reads TGTGCCAGCATCCCGACGGGGGGGCTTGAAGCTTTCTTT. This gives the protein CASIPTGGLEAFF.

The gene calls are TRBV19 and TRBJ1-1; tentatively, D is TRBD1 (5 bases). V gave up 0 bases and J gave up 5 bases, with 16 bases separating them. CDR1 is LNHDA, CDR2 SQIVND, per germline (reference sequence). This CDR3 has 16 amino acids. The CDR3 sequence: CASSIEGPGRWTEAFF. The CDR3 DNA sequence: TGTGCCAGTAGTATAGAAGGTCCAGGGCGATGGACTGAAGCTTTCTTT. Supplemented by reference TRBV19 and TRBJ1-1, the full variable domain reads DGGITQSPKYLFRKEGQNVTLSCEQNLNHDAMYWYRQDPGQGLRLIYYSQIVNDFQKGDIAEGYSVSREKKESFPLTVTSAQKNPTAFYLCASSIEGPGRWTEAFFGQGTRLTVV.

The chain combines TRBV20-1 with TRBJ2-5, with 8 bases aligning to TRBD1. Germline CDR1 is DFQATT and CDR2 is SNEGSKA (reference sequence). V gave up 3 bases and J gave up 5 bases; unmatched junction bases: 14. This CDR3 is 16 amino acids long. The DNA of the CDR3 is TGCAGTGCTAGTCTCTCAGGGGGCGCAGGACGGGAGACCCAGTACTTC. Translated, it gives CSASLSGGAGRETQYF.

This rearrangement joins TRBV10-1 to TRBJ2-2; D is unclear. Per germline, CDR1 WNHNN and CDR2 SYGVQD (reference sequence). The CDR3 runs to 13 residues. V lost 1 base and J lost 8, with 8 bases in between. CDR3 loop: CASSEWATGELFF. The CDR3 bases are TGCGCCAGCAGTGAGTGGGCCACGGGGGAGCTGTTTTTT.

The chain employs TRBV2 and TRBJ1-1; maybe TRBD1 (5 bases). V gave up 2 bases and J gave up 11 bases, with 15 bases separating them. This CDR3 is built from 13 residues. The germline CDR1 and CDR2 sequences are SNHLY and FYNNEI. DNA of the CDR3: TGTGCCAGCAGTGAATTGGACAAGCCATGGGCTTTCTTT. This encodes CASSELDKPWAFF.

This CDR3 is CASSLAVVPGQATDTQYF. The CDR3 DNA is TGCGCCAGCAGCTTGGCCGTCGTCCCGGGACAGGCTACAGATACGCAGTATTTT. V gene TRBV5-1 combines with J gene TRBJ2-3; 8 positions agree with TRBD1. CDR3 size: 18 residues. Losses at the gene ends were 0 bases for V and 3 bases for J; bases not matched to a gene: 12. CDR1 SGHRS and CDR2 YFSETQ come from the germline V gene.

This rearrangement joins TRBV13 to TRBJ1-1, with no clear D. Germline CDR1 PRHDT, CDR2 FYEKMQ (reference sequence). The CDR3 runs to 13 residues. V lost 1 base and J lost 10, with 13 bases in between. For the CDR3, the DNA is TGTGCCAGCAGCTTAGTGCCGGGGTCGCCAGCTTTCTTT. It is translated as CASSLVPGSPAFF.

The table lists this clone with a few counts. This chain joins TRBV3-1 (or the pseudogene TRBV3-2) and TRBJ2-5; TRBD2 is a possible D gene (5 bases). This CDR3 spans 14 amino acids. V was cut by 0 bases and J by 13 bases, with 18 bases left in between. In germline, CDR1 is LGHDT, CDR2 YNNKEL (reference sequence). The CDR3 region is CASSQDLRTVATYF. The CDR3 coding sequence is TGTGCCAGCAGCCAAGACCTAAGAACGGTAGCGACGTACTTC.

The rearrangement joins TRBV6-5 to TRBJ2-7; 9 bases are shared with TRBD2. The germline V gene encodes CDR1 MNHEY and CDR2 SVGAGI. This CDR3 spans 16 amino acids. V dropped 0 bases and J dropped 4; count of bases not matched to a gene: 7. DNA of the CDR3: TGTGCCAGCAGTTACTCTCTAGCGGGGTGGGATTACGAGCAGTACTTC. This codes for CASSYSLAGWDYEQYF.

In its sample, this clone was seen a few times. In DNA, the CDR3 is TGTGCCAGCAGTCCACAGGGGCTTGGCCCTTATGAAGCTTTCTTT. This gives the protein CASSPQGLGPYEAFF. The J gene is TRBJ1-1, the V gene TRBV28, with 7 positions matching TRBD1. Germline lookup yields CDR1 MDHEN and CDR2 SYDVKM. The CDR3 sequence is 15 residues long. The trim removed 5 bases at V and 7 bases at J, leaving 13 bases unmatched. Together with reference TRBV28 and TRBJ1-1, the CDR3 gives the full variable domain: DVKVTQSSRYLVKRTGEKVFLECVQDMDHENMFWYRQDPGLGLRLIYFSYDVKMKEKGDIPEGYSVSREKKERFSLILESASTNQTSMYLCASSPQGLGPYEAFFGQGTRLTVV.

This chain's CDR3 is CASSRRDRGDRDYGYTF. The CDR3 DNA reads as TGTGCCAGCAGCCGCCGGGACAGGGGAGATAGGGACTATGGCTACACCTTC. The chain recombines TRBV4-2 with TRBJ1-2; 10 nucleotides line up with TRBD1. Losses at the gene ends were 4 bases for V and 3 bases for J; bases not matched to a gene: 11. The CDR3 totals 17 residues. The germline gives CDR1 LGHNA, CDR2 YNFKEQ.

The chain uses TRBV5-1 and TRBJ1-6, with TRBD1 as a possible D gene (5 bases). This CDR3 is 15 amino acids long. Germline CDR1 SGHRS, CDR2 YFSETQ. V was shortened by 0 bases and J by 4 bases, with 8 bases between the two germline ends. In DNA form, the CDR3 reads TGCGCCAGCAGCTTGGTCGCAGGGTATAATTCACCCCTCCACTTT. Protein product: CASSLVAGYNSPLHF.

The J gene is TRBJ2-5, the V gene TRBV11-3; possibly TRBD1 for D (7 bases). Trimming removed 5 bases from V and 7 bases from J, with 14 bases in between. This CDR3 comprises 13 residues. Germline V gives CDR1 SGHNT, CDR2 YENEEA. In DNA form, the CDR3 reads TGTGCCAGCAGCCCTCGACAGGGAGGGACCCAGTACTTC. Translated, it gives CASSPRQGGTQYF. Supplemented by reference TRBV11-3 and TRBJ2-5, the full variable domain reads EAGVVQSPRYKIIEKKQPVAFWCNPISGHNTLYWYLQNLGQGPELLIRYENEEAVDDSQLPKDRFSAERLKGVDSTLKIQPAELGDSAVYLCASSPRQGGTQYFGPGTRLLVL.

The V call is TRBV12-3 or TRBV12-4, the J call TRBJ2-7; D is ambiguous. Trimming shortened V by 9 bases and J by 7 bases, and 16 bases separated the two germline ends. This CDR3 region has 12 residues. CDR3 nucleotide sequence: TGTGCCAGTTCACTCACTGCCGGGGAGCAGTACTTC. It specifies CASSLTAGEQYF.